Below are 21 T cell receptor beta chains sequenced from a single sample in a study of shared T cell receptors in the human thymus (dated by TCRdb to the early 2020s). Libraries were prepared through the immunoSEQ multiplex PCR assay. TCRdb's version of the immuneACCESS table is confined to in-frame rearrangements and falls short of the full clone set. An unresolved V gene accounts for under half of the shortfall where checked; the remainder is of unknown origin. For this sample there are almost 550,000 clones; about 80% appear just once. Of the sample, about 0.014% is held by the ten largest clones. The data were also submitted as part of a second study, on human thymus T cells.

The sequenced sample consisted of thymocytes. The source is a boy under two years old with a congenital heart defect. Donor details come from another sample of the same person, matched by shared clones.

V usage is TRBV14 and J usage is TRBJ2-3, with TRBD1 identical over 7 bases. The J segment lost 2 bases and the V segment lost 3 bases, leaving 8 bases of the junction unmatched. CDR1 and CDR2 from the germline V gene are SGHDN and FVKESK. This CDR3 has 16 amino acids. The CDR3 coding sequence is TGTGCCAGCAGCCACTTTCCAGGGGGAATCACAGATACGCAGTATTTT. Amino acids: CASSHFPGGITDTQYF.

The chain combines TRBV6-5 with TRBJ1-1, with a possible D match to TRBD1 (5 bases). The CDR3 has 15 residues. Germline-derived CDR1 and CDR2 are MNHEY and SVGAGI. Trimming took off 6 bases at V and 1 base at J, with 15 bases between the two ends. The chain's CDR3 is CASSLFRGGNTEAFF. CDR3 nucleotide sequence: TGTGCCAGCAGCCTCTTTAGGGGAGGGAACACTGAAGCTTTCTTT.

This clone occurred once. The chain has TRBV15 and TRBJ2-5; tentatively, D is TRBD2 (6 bases). Between the trimmed V and J ends, which lost 7 bases and 7 bases, there was a span of 13 bases. Germline V gene sequence: CDR1 LNHNV, CDR2 YYDKDF (reference sequence). This CDR3 is built from 12 residues. CDR3 in amino acids: CATKATRGTQYF. DNA for the CDR3: TGTGCCACCAAAGCGACTAGAGGGACCCAGTACTTC.

This clone was seen once. This chain joins TRBV27 and TRBJ2-7; 7 nucleotides match TRBD2. V lost 4 bases, J lost 6 bases, and 3 bases stayed unmatched. From germline, CDR1 is MNHEY and CDR2 SMNVEV (reference sequence). CDR3 length: 12 residues. DNA for the CDR3: TGTGCCAGCAGTTGGGAGGGGAGCGAGCAGTACTTC. It specifies CASSWEGSEQYF.

This clone was detected only a few times. This chain joins TRBV5-1 and TRBJ2-1; the match to TRBD2 covers 10 bases. V shed 4 bases, J shed 8 bases, and the junction held 9 bases outside the gene matches. The CDR3 runs to 15 residues. Germline V gene sequence: CDR1 SGHRS, CDR2 YFSETQ. CDR3 in DNA: TGCGCCAGCAGCCCAACGAGCGGGAGGGCCGATGAGCAGTTCTTC. It is translated as CASSPTSGRADEQFF.

This clone came up a few times. The gene calls are TRBV4-1 and TRBJ2-7; the match to TRBD2 covers 8 bases. The CDR3 totals 19 residues. Germline V gene lookup returns CDR1 MGHRA and CDR2 YSYEKL. The J segment lost 7 bases and the V segment lost 1 base, leaving 21 bases of the junction unmatched. CDR3 DNA sequence: TGCGCCAGCAGCCAAGTGCAGGGACTCGCCGGGACTAGAAATAGGGAGCAGTACTTC. Protein product: CASSQVQGLAGTRNREQYF.

J is TRBJ2-3 and V is TRBV4-3; 9 nucleotides align to TRBD2. Trimming took 9 bases from V and 2 from J; bases not matched to a gene: 15. Germline V gene sequence: CDR1 LGHNA, CDR2 YSLEER. CDR3 size: 17 residues. For the CDR3, the DNA is TGCGCCAGTCAGGGTCGGCTAGCGGGATCTATCACAGATACGCAGTATTTT. Its translation: CASQGRLAGSITDTQYF.

V usage is TRBV30 and J usage is TRBJ2-7; 8 bases are a match to TRBD2. Germline V gene data show CDR1 as GTSNPN and CDR2 as SVGIG (reference sequence). Trimming took 3 bases from V and 5 from J; bases not matched to a gene: 12. The CDR3 consists of 15 residues. CDR3 bases: TGTGCCTGGAGAGGCGGGACTAGAGGTCGCGACGAGCAGTACTTC. It codes for CAWRGGTRGRDEQYF.

The rearrangement links TRBV30 to TRBJ2-3, with 12 positions matching TRBD2. The germline CDR1 and CDR2 sequences are GTSNPN and SVGIG (reference sequence). After removal of 4 bases from V and 0 bases from J, the junction contained 8 bases not matched to a gene. This CDR3 has 17 amino acids. In DNA form, the CDR3 reads TGTGCCTGGACTAGCGGGAGGGCCGATCCTAGCACAGATACGCAGTATTTT. It encodes CAWTSGRADPSTDTQYF.

Details on this clone: One end of the junction is discordant with germline, which a read error may explain. This chain uses TRBV30 with TRBJ1-2, with D maybe TRBD1 (5 bases). The length of the CDR3 is 14 residues. The V gene's germline CDR1 is GTSNPN and CDR2 SVGIG (reference sequence). The CDR3: CAWSEGRRGYGHTF. The CDR3, as DNA: TGTGCCTGGAGTGAGGGGCGGAGGGGCTATGGCCACACCTTC.

This clone appeared a few times. The CDR3 DNA sequence: TGTGCTAGTGGTGTAGGAGGAACCGGACGGAGATATTATGGCTACACCTTC. It encodes CASGVGGTGRRYYGYTF. The chain carries TRBV12-5 and TRBJ1-2; D is unclear. CDR3 length: 17 amino acids. V lost 5 bases, J lost 5 bases, and 24 bases lay in between. Germline CDR1 LGHNT, CDR2 FRNRAP. Drawing the rest from reference TRBV12-5 and TRBJ1-2, the complete variable domain is DARVTQTPRHKVTEMGQEVTMRCQPILGHNTVFWYRQTMMQGLELLAYFRNRAPLDDSGMPKDRFSAEMPDATLATLKIQPSEPRDSAVYFCASGVGGTGRRYYGYTFGSGTRLTVV.

The chain is built from TRBV2 and TRBJ2-1, with 9 positions matching TRBD2. Germline V lookup: CDR1 SNHLY, CDR2 FYNNEI. V shed 4 bases and J 9 bases; nucleotides not matched to a gene: 10. This CDR3 comprises 15 residues. The CDR3 coding sequence is TGTGCCAGCAGTGGGACTAGCGCCCCAGGTTGTGAGCAGTTCTTC. Protein sequence: CASSGTSAPGCEQFF.

This clone came up once. The V gene is TRBV28, the J gene TRBJ1-5, with D perhaps TRBD1 (6 bases). The CDR3 totals 16 residues. V dropped 7 bases and J dropped 6 bases, with 22 bases sitting between them. The germline CDR1 and CDR2 sequences are MDHEN and SYDVKM. CDR3 residues: CASIGTPSPWGQPQHF. The CDR3 bases are TGTGCCAGCATAGGGACACCCTCCCCGTGGGGTCAGCCCCAGCATTTT.

V gene TRBV10-3 combines with J gene TRBJ2-5; 8 bases are a match to TRBD1. The ends lost 10 bases at V and 7 bases at J; junction bases unmatched: 17. Germline V gene data show CDR1 as ENHRY and CDR2 as SYGVKD. The CDR3 spans 15 residues. The CDR3 loop is CATRGQGTHRVTQYF. CDR3 DNA: TGTGCCACCCGAGGACAGGGAACCCATAGGGTGACCCAGTACTTC.

The rearrangement uses TRBV5-1 and TRBJ2-1, with TRBD1 identical over 9 bases. With 1 base clipped from V and 5 bases from J, the junction kept 7 bases outside the gene matches. The CDR3 spans 16 residues. The germline V gene encodes CDR1 SGHRS and CDR2 YFSETQ. The CDR3 DNA reads as TGCGCCAGCAGCTTGAGCTCGGACAGGGGCAACAATGAGCAGTTCTTC. Encoded protein: CASSLSSDRGNNEQFF.

The V and J genes are TRBV19 and TRBJ1-1, with D tentatively TRBD1 (5 bases). This CDR3 spans 12 amino acids. Germline V gives CDR1 LNHDA, CDR2 SQIVND (reference sequence). The V end was cut by 5 bases, the J end by 3 bases, with 7 bases between. The CDR3: CASSRGDTEAFF. The CDR3 bases are TGTGCCAGTAGTCGGGGGGACACTGAAGCTTTCTTT.

This clone came up a few times. The J gene is TRBJ1-5, the V gene TRBV2; tentatively, D is TRBD1 (5 bases). This CDR3 has 13 amino acids. The V gene's germline CDR1 is SNHLY and CDR2 FYNNEI. V was cut by 6 bases and J by 5 bases, with 11 bases left in between. CDR3 nucleotide sequence: TGTGCCAGCAGGCAGGGCGGGGATCAGCCCCAGCATTTT. Translation: CASRQGGDQPQHF.

In this sample, this clone turned up once. This chain joins TRBV15 and TRBJ2-1; possibly TRBD2 for D (5 bases). CDR1 and CDR2 from the germline V gene are LNHNV and YYDKDF (reference sequence). The CDR3 is 11 residues long. Trimming shortened V by 2 bases and J by 9 bases, and 5 bases separated the two germline ends. CDR3 loop: CATSRRGEQFF. In DNA, the CDR3 is TGTGCCACCAGCAGACGGGGTGAGCAGTTCTTC.

This clone occurred a few times. The V and J genes are TRBV7-2 and TRBJ2-3, with 13 bases fitting TRBD2. The CDR3 contains 16 residues. In germline, CDR1 is SGHTA, CDR2 FQGNSA. Unmatched junction bases numbered 8, after V lost 5 bases and J lost 6 bases. The CDR3 region has the DNA TGTGCCAGCAGCCACGGGACTAGCGGGATGGAGGATACGCAGTATTTT. This encodes CASSHGTSGMEDTQYF.

A few counts support this clone. The rearrangement links TRBV5-1 to TRBJ2-1; D perhaps matches TRBD2 (6 bases). With 2 bases removed from V and 0 bases from J, the gap between germline ends came to 18 bases. CDR3 length equals 18 residues. CDR1 is SGHRS, CDR2 YFSETQ, per germline. The CDR3 DNA reads TGCGCCAGCAGCTTCGTAGCGGTACCTTCGAGCTCCTACAATGAGCAGTTCTTC. Protein product: CASSFVAVPSSSYNEQFF.

V is TRBV5-1 and J is TRBJ2-1; 8 nucleotides match TRBD1. The CDR3 runs to 19 residues. Germline V gene lookup returns CDR1 SGHRS and CDR2 YFSETQ. V shed 0 bases, J shed 6 bases, and the junction held 17 bases outside the gene matches. The CDR3 DNA is TGCGCCAGCAGCTTGGTAGGACAGGGAGGAGCAGTTGATAGCAATGAGCAGTTCTTC. Translation gives CASSLVGQGGAVDSNEQFF.